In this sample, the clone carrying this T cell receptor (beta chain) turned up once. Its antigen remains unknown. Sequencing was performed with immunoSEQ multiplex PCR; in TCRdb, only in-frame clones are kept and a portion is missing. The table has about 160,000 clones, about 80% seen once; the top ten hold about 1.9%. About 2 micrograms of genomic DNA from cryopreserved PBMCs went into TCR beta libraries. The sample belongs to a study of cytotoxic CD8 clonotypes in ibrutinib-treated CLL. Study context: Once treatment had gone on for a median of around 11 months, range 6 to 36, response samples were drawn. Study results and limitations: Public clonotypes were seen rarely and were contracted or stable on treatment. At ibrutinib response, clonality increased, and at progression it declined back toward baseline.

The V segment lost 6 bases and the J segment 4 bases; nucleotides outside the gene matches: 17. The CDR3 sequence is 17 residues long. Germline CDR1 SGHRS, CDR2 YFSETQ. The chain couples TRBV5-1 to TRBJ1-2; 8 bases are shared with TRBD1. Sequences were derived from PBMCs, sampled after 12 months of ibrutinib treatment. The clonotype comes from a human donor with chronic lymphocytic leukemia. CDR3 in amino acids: CASTSTIGTGSFYGYTF. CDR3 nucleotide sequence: TGCGCCAGCACCTCAACGATCGGGACAGGATCCTTCTATGGCTACACCTTC.